Listed below are T cell receptor beta chains from one sample, sequenced in a study of Graves' ophthalmopathy and Graves' hyperthyroidism. Each CDR3 protein is one row after TCRdb ran MiXCR on the multiplex PCR reads. The sample lists about 400,000 distinct CDR3 sequences, 18% occurring once. Sequenced: peripheral blood. The receptors originated from a woman younger than 35 with Graves' ophthalmopathy. CDR3s include the opening cysteine and the closing phenylalanine or tryptophan. The order of the fields is D gene, V gene, clone size, J gene, CDR3 protein, CDR3 DNA. A D gene is named only where the DNA matches it firmly. Clone sizes are shown as once, few, many, or a class for an expanded clone.

D: NA; V: TRBV6-5; size: many; J: TRBJ1-1; CDR3: CASSYPGTPAAFF; DNA: TGTGCCAGCAGTTACCCCGGGACCCCTGCAGCTTTCTTT
D: NA; V: TRBV7-2; size: many; J: TRBJ2-5; CDR3: CASSLYRTFKETQYF; DNA: TGTGCCAGCAGCTTATATCGGACTTTTAAAGAGACCCAGTACTTC
D: NA; V: TRBV12-3/TRBV12-4; size: many; J: TRBJ1-1; CDR3: CASSPRRATNTEAFF; DNA: TGTGCCAGCAGCCCTCGGAGGGCCACGAACACTGAAGCTTTCTTT
D: NA; V: TRBV6-2/TRBV6-3; size: many; J: TRBJ2-2; CDR3: CASSALNPGELFF; DNA: TGTGCCAGCAGCGCCCTGAACCCCGGGGAGCTGTTTTTT
D: TRBD2; V: TRBV18; size: few; J: TRBJ2-2; CDR3: CASSPRGYSGRHSNTGELFF; DNA: TGTGCCAGCTCACCAAGAGGTTATAGCGGGAGACACTCGAACACCGGGGAGCTGTTTTTT
D: NA; V: TRBV11-2; size: many; J: TRBJ1-5; CDR3: CASSLDVGSSNQPQHF; DNA: TGTGCCAGCAGCTTAGATGTTGGGAGTAGCAATCAGCCCCAGCATTTT
D: NA; V: TRBV5-6; size: once; J: TRBJ1-1; CDR3: CASSQTYRTLEAFF; DNA: TGTGCCAGCAGCCAGACCTACAGAACTCTCGAAGCTTTCTTT
D: NA; V: TRBV27; size: many; J: TRBJ1-1; CDR3: CASSLRRGRGVSTEAFF; DNA: TGTGCCAGCAGTTTAAGGCGGGGGAGGGGTGTTAGCACTGAAGCTTTCTTT
D: TRBD1; V: TRBV12-3/TRBV12-4; size: many; J: TRBJ1-1; CDR3: CASSPGQGGTEAFF; DNA: TGTGCCAGCAGTCCGGGACAGGGGGGCACTGAAGCTTTCTTT
D: NA; V: TRBV28; size: many; J: TRBJ1-5; CDR3: CASSFRGLRSNQPQHF; DNA: TGTGCCAGCAGTTTCCGAGGGCTCCGTAGCAATCAGCCCCAGCATTTT
D: NA; V: TRBV6-2/TRBV6-3; size: many; J: TRBJ2-3; CDR3: CASSHRPIWGTDTQYF; DNA: TGTGCCAGCAGCCACCGACCCATCTGGGGCACAGATACGCAGTATTTT
D: NA; V: TRBV19; size: many; J: TRBJ1-1; CDR3: CASSTGRENTEAFF; DNA: TGTGCCAGTAGTACAGGACGGGAGAACACTGAAGCTTTCTTT
D: NA; V: TRBV4-2; size: many; J: TRBJ1-5; CDR3: CASSQELRGRDQPQHF; DNA: TGTGCCAGCAGCCAAGAGCTACGGGGTAGGGATCAGCCCCAGCATTTT
D: TRBD2; V: TRBV7-2; size: once; J: TRBJ2-5; CDR3: CASSLGQTSEETQYF; DNA: TGTGCCAGCAGCTTAGGACAGACTAGCGAAGAGACCCAGTACTTC